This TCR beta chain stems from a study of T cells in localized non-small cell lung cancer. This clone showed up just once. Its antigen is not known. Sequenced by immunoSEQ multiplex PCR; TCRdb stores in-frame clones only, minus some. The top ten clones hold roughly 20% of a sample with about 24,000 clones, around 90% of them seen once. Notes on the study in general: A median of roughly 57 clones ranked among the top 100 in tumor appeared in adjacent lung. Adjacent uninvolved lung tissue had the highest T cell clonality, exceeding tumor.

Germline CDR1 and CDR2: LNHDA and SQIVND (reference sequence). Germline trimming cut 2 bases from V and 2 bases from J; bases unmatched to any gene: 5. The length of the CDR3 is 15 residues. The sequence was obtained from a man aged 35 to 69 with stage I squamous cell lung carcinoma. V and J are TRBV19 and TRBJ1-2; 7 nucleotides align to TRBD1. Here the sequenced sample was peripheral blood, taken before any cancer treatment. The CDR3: CASSIWVDRNYGYTF. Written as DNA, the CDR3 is TGTGCCAGTAGTATATGGGTGGACAGGAACTATGGCTACACCTTC.